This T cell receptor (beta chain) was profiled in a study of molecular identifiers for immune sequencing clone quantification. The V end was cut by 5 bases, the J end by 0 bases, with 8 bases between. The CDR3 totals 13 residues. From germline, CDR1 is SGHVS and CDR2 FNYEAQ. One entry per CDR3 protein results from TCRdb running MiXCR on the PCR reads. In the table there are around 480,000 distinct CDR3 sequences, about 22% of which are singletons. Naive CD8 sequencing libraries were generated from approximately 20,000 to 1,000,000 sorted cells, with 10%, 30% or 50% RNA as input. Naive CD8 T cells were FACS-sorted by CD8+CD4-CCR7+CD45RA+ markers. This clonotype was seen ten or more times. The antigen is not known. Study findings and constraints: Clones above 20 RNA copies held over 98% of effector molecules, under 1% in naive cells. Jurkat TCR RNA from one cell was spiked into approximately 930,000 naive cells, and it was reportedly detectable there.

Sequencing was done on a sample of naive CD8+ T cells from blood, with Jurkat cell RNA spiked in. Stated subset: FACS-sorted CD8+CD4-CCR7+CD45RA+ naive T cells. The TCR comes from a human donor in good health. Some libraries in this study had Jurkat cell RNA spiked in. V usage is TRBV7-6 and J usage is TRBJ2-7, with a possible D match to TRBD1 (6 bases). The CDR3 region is CASSPGDSYEQYF. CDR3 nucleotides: TGTGCCAGCAGCCCAGGGGACTCCTACGAGCAGTACTTC.